Here is one T cell receptor (beta chain) with its context. Antigen unknown. V shed 0 bases and J shed 12 bases, with 8 bases lying between them. The V gene's germline CDR1 is LGHNA and CDR2 YNFKEQ. The CDR3 runs 12 residues. As every portion of the isolated RNA was reverse transcribed, the sequencing read expressed TCRB transcripts. Profiling relied on immunoSEQ multiplex PCR, and the TCRdb table lists in-frame clones only, not all of them. The data contain more than 350,000 clones, roughly an eighth of them seen just once; the ten biggest clones take up more than 0.045%. These data are taken from a study of beta chain features in type 1 diabetes. The study, taken as a whole, reports: The study found fewer insertions and more deletions at VDJ junctions in type 1 diabetes patients.

Sequencing was carried out using naive CD4+ T cells from blood. This sequence originates from a woman aged 18-29 years in good health. This chain joins TRBV4-2 and TRBJ1-4; weak D call: TRBD1 (5 bases). The CDR3 protein is CASSQDWGELFF. The DNA of the CDR3 is TGTGCCAGCAGCCAAGATTGGGGGGAACTGTTTTTT.